This T cell receptor (beta chain) is drawn from a study of shared clonotypes between healthy human individuals. Across the study: Researchers assigned three CD4 naive, three CD4 memory, two CD8 naive and one CD8 memory plate to each donor. Whole-study findings and limits: For naive CD4 cells, 4% to 6% of clonotypes were shared across four donors. Investigators collected only blood, and repertoires in tissues likely differ.

Deep-level assay runs were performed. The repertoire was sequenced with immunoSEQ multiplex PCR; TCRdb's copy has only in-frame clones and lacks some. The table has 2 million to 2.5 million clones, approximately 94% seen once; the top ten hold 0.36%. Germline CDR1 is KGHSH and CDR2 is LQKENI. The CDR3 loop spans 14 amino acids. On this clone: Its specificity is not known.

This TCR came from a man between 18 and 29 years old in good health. Some clones in this sample may be carry-over from other donors' samples. V is TRBV18 and J is TRBJ2-5; D is possibly TRBD2 (6 bases). The DNA end favors TRBJ2-7, so the J call may be wrong. The material sequenced was naive CD4+ T cells from PBMCs. Subset of the sample: CD45RA+ positively selected. The CDR3 loop is CASSPSGSSYEQYF. DNA for the CDR3: TGTGCCAGCTCACCATCCGGGAGCTCCTACGAGCAGTACTTC.